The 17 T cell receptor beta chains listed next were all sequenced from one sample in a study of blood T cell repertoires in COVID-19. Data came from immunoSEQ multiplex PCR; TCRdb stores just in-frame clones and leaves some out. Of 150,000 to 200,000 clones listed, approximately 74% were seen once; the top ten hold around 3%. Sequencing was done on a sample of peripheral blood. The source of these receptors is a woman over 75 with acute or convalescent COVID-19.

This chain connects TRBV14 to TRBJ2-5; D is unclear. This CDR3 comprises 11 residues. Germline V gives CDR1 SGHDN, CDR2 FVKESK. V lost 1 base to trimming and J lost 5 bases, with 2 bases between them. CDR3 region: CASSQAETQYF. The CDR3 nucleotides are TGTGCCAGCAGCCAAGCGGAGACCCAGTACTTC.

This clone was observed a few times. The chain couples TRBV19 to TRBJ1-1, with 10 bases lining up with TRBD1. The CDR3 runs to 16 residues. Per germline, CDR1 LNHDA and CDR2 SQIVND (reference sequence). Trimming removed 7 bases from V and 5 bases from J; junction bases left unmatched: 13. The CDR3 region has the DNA TGTGCCAGTATGAGGGGTATCTGGGACAGGGGAACTGAAGCTTTCTTT. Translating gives CASMRGIWDRGTEAFF. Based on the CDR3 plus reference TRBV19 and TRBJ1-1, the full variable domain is DGGITQSPKYLFRKEGQNVTLSCEQNLNHDAMYWYRQDPGQGLRLIYYSQIVNDFQKGDIAEGYSVSREKKESFPLTVTSAQKNPTAFYLCASMRGIWDRGTEAFFGQGTRLTVV.

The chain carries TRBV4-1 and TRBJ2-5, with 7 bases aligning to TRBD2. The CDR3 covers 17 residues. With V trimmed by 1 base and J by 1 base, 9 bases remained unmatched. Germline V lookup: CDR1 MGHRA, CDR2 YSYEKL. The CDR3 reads CASSQAGSSGLQETQYF. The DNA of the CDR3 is TGCGCCAGCAGCCAAGCGGGGTCTAGCGGTCTCCAAGAGACCCAGTACTTC.

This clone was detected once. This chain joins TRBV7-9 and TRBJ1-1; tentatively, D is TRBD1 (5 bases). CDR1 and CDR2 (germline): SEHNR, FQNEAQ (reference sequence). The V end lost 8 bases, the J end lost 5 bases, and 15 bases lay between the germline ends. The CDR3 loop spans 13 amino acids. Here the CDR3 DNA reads TGTGCCAGCCTCACAGGCAGACCAACTGAAGCTTTCTTT. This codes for CASLTGRPTEAFF.

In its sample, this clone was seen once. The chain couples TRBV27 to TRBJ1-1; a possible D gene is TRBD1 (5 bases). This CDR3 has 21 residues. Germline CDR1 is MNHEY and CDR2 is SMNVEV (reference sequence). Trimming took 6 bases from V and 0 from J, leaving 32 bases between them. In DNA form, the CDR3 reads TGTGCCAGCAGCCACCAAATCCCGGGGGAACTGGAAATGTCCCTGAACACTGAAGCTTTCTTT. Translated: CASSHQIPGELEMSLNTEAFF.

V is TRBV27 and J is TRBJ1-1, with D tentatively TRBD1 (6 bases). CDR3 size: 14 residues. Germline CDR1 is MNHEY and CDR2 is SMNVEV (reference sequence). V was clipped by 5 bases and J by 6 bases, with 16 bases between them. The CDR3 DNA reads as TGTGCCAGCAGTCCCGCAGGGGCCCCTTCTGAAGCTTTCTTT. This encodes CASSPAGAPSEAFF.

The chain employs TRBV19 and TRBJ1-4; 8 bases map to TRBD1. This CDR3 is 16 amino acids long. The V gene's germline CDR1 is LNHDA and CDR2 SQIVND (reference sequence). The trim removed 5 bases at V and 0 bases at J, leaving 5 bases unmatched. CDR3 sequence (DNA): TGTGCCAGTAGTTTCGGGACAGGTACAACTAATGAAAAACTGTTTTTT. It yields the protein CASSFGTGTTNEKLFF. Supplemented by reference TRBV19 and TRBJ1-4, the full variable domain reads DGGITQSPKYLFRKEGQNVTLSCEQNLNHDAMYWYRQDPGQGLRLIYYSQIVNDFQKGDIAEGYSVSREKKESFPLTVTSAQKNPTAFYLCASSFGTGTTNEKLFFGSGTQLSVL.

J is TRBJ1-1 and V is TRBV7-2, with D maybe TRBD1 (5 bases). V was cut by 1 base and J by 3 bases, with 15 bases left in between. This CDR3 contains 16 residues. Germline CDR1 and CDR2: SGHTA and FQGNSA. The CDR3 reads CASSLEPPGMHTEAFF. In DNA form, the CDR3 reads TGTGCCAGCAGCTTAGAACCACCAGGGATGCACACTGAAGCTTTCTTT.

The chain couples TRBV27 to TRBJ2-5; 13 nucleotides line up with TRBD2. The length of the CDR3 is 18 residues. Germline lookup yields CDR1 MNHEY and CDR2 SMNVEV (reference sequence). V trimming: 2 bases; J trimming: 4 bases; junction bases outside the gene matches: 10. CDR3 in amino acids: CASSLSRLAGGLAETQYF. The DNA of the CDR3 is TGTGCCAGCAGTTTAAGCCGACTAGCGGGAGGATTAGCAGAGACCCAGTACTTC.

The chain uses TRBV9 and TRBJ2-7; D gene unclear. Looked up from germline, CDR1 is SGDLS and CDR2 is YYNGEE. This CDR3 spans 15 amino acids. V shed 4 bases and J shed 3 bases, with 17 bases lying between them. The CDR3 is CASSSRSGAHYEQYF. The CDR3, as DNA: TGTGCCAGCAGCTCCCGTTCCGGAGCACACTACGAGCAGTACTTC.

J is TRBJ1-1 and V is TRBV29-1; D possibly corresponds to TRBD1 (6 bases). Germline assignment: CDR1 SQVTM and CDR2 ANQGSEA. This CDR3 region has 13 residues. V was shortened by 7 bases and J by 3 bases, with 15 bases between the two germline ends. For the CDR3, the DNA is TGCAGCGCTAGGACAGTCCGGGACACTGAAGCTTTCTTT. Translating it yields CSARTVRDTEAFF.

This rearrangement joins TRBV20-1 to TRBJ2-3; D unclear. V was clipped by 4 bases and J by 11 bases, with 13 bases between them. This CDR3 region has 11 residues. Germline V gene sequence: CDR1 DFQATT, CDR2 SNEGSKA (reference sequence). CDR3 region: CSAKRPGGQYF. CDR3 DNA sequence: TGCAGTGCTAAACGTCCCGGTGGGCAGTATTTT.

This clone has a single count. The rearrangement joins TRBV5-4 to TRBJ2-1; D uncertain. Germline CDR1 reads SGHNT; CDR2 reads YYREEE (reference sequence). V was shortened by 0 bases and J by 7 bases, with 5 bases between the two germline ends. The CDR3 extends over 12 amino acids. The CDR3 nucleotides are TGTGCCAGCAGCTTGGGTACTAATGAGCAGTTCTTC. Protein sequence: CASSLGTNEQFF.

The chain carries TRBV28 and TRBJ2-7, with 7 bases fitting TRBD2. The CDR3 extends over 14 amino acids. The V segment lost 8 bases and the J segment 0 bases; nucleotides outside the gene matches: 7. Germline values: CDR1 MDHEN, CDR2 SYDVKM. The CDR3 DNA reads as TGTGCCAGCCTGGGGGGGACCCTCTCCTACGAGCAGTACTTC. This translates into CASLGGTLSYEQYF.

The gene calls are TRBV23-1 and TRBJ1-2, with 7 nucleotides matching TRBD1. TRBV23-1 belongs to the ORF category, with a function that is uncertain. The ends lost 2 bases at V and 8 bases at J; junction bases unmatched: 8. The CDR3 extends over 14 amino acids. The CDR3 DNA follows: TGCGCCAGCAGTCAAAAAGACAGGGAGAGGGGCTACACCTTC. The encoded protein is CASSQKDRERGYTF.

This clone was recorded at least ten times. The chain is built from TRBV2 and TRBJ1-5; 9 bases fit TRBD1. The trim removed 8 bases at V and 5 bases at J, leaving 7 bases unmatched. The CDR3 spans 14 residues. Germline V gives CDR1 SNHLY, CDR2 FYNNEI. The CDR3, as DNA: TGTGCCAGCGCCGGGACAGGGCTCGATCAGCCCCAGCATTTT. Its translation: CASAGTGLDQPQHF. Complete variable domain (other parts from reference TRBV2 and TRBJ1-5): EPEVTQTPSHQVTQMGQEVILRCVPISNHLYFYWYRQILGQKVEFLVSFYNNEISEKSEIFDDQFSVERPDGSNFTLKIRSTKLEDSAMYFCASAGTGLDQPQHFGDGTRLSIL.

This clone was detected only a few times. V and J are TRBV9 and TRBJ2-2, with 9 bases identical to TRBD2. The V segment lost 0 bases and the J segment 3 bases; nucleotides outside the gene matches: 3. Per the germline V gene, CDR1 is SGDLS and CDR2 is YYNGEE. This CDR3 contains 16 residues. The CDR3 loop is CASSVGLAGDTGELFF. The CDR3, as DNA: TGTGCCAGCAGCGTAGGATTAGCGGGGGACACCGGGGAGCTGTTTTTT.